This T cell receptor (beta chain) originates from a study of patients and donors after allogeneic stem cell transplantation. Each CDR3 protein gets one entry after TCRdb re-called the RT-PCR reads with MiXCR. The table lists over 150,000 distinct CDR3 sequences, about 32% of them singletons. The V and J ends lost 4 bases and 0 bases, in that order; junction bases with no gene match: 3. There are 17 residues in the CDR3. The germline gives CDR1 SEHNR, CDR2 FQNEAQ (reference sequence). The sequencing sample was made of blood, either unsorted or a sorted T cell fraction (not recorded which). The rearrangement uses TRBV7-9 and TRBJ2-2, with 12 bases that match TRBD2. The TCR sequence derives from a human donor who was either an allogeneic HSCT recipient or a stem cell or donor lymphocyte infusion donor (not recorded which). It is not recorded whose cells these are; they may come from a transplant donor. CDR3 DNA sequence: TGTGCCAGCAGCTGGACTAGCGGGACATCGAACACCGGGGAGCTGTTTTTT. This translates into CASSWTSGTSNTGELFF.